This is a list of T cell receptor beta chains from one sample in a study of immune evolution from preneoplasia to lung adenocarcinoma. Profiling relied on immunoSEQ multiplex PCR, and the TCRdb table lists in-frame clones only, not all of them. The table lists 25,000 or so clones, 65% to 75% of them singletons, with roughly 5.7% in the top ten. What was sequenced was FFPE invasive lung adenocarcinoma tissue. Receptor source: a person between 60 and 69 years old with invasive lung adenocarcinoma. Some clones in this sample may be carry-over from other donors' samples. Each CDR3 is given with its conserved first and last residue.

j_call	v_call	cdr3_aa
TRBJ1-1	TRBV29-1	CSVAMGGYDTEAFF
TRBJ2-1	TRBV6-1	CASSEEVAGGYNEQFF
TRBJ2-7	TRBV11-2	CASSSRQGAYEQYF
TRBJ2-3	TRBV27	CASSLTGWTDTQYF
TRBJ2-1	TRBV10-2	CASSEWDRGSSYNEQFF
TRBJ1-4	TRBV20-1	CSVGLREKLFF
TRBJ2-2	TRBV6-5	CASSYTNTGELFF
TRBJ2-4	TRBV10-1	CASSGLAGGTITLAKNIQYF
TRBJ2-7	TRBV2	CASREGTSGAYEQYF
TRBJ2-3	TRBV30	CAWSQSDTQYF